Listed below are T cell receptor beta chains from one sample, sequenced in a study of blood T cell repertoires in COVID-19. Assay used: immunoSEQ multiplex PCR; TCRdb lists only in-frame clones, some missing. The table has about 270,000 clones, under 95% seen once. The sample consisted of PBMCs or T cells enriched from blood (not recorded which). These receptors all stem from a man in his forties who had been exposed to COVID-19. The conserved cysteine and the conserved F or W are not part of the CDR3 here. Fields, in order: J gene, V gene, CDR3 length, CDR3 protein.

>TRBJ2-1|TRBV11-3|14
ASSPGLAGGYNEQF
>TRBJ2-1|TRBV5-6|13
ASSPPGTTYNEQF
>TRBJ2-7|TRBV28|13
ASSSIQAHSYEQY
>TRBJ2-3|TRBV28|12
ASSAGGSTDTQY
>TRBJ1-6|TRBV14|13
ASSQARQGPAPLH
>TRBJ1-2|TRBV28|11
ASSPGGVYGYT
>TRBJ1-3|TRBV4-1|15
ASSQESWPGAGNTIY
>TRBJ2-7|TRBV28|17
ASSSYKPRDTSPSYEQY
>TRBJ2-5|TRBV10-2|13
ASSESAGRGETQY
>TRBJ2-1|TRBV9|12
ASSPRLAGNEQF
>TRBJ2-2|TRBV27|14
ASSSPLRERTGELF
>TRBJ2-7|TRBV5-6|9
ASSFAREQY
>TRBJ2-1|TRBV29-1|11
SVETSGINEQF
>TRBJ2-5|TRBV7-3|12
ASSSGGRTETQY
>TRBJ2-2|TRBV2|13
ASTVLAADTGELF
>TRBJ2-7|TRBV5-5|14
ASSWGDRTGWNEQY
>TRBJ2-1|TRBV7-9|12
ASSQEGANNEQF
>TRBJ1-2|TRBV28|10
ASSFTVYGYT
>TRBJ2-1|TRBV5-1|12
ASSLGQGLNEQF
>TRBJ1-3|TRBV21-1|14
ASSKKGVTPGNTIY
>TRBJ2-3|TRBV29-1|14
SVEEGTGGPPDTQY
>TRBJ2-7|TRBV30|11
AWSVDTTYEQY
>TRBJ1-2|TRBV14|13
ASSQDIKGNYGYT
>TRBJ1-4|TRBV30|11
AWGQGAAVKLF
>TRBJ2-7|TRBV12-3/TRBV12-4|9
ASSERNEQY
>TRBJ1-4|TRBV2|11
ASSAWRDEKLF
>TRBJ2-7|TRBV4-3|11
ASSQDSGFEQY
>TRBJ1-2|TRBV15|17
ATSRGIGDPRGSVDGYT
>TRBJ1-2|TRBV28|13
ASSAPTGTGYGYT
>TRBJ1-1|TRBV14|12
ASSQVAGETEAF
>TRBJ2-2|TRBV3-1/TRBV3-2|13
ASSPIIRGPGELF
>TRBJ1-3|TRBV6-6|14
ASSLLRTLTGNTIY
>TRBJ2-5|TRBV24-1|14
ATSDPSPGNQETQY
>TRBJ2-1|TRBV7-8|14
ASSVGLAGAVNEQF
>TRBJ2-7|TRBV5-5|12
ASSSLGGSYEQY
>TRBJ1-5|TRBV5-6|15
ASSLGLPENSNQPQH
>TRBJ2-5|TRBV10-1|11
ASSPDRGETQY
>TRBJ2-5|TRBV5-1|12
ASSPQGADETQY
>TRBJ2-3|TRBV4-2|13
ASSQDIRVADTQY
>TRBJ1-2|TRBV30|12
AWLRQGEGYGYT
>TRBJ2-1|TRBV10-3|13
AIKTGTGAYNEQF
>TRBJ1-1|TRBV4-2|13
ASSQGGDRPTEAF
>TRBJ2-7|TRBV28|12
ASSRPTGEYEQY
>TRBJ1-4|TRBV12-3/TRBV12-4|11
ASSLQGAGKLF
>TRBJ2-3|TRBV15|16
ATSRADTRDRGPDTQY
>TRBJ2-7|TRBV28|11
ASSLGSSYEQY
>TRBJ1-4|TRBV2|15
ASSAMGNRGPREKLF
>TRBJ2-1|TRBV7-9|11
ASSLEREKEQF
>TRBJ2-1|TRBV6-6|11
ASSPDTGNEQF
>TRBJ1-1|TRBV9|13
ASSPTLNMNGEAF
>TRBJ1-5|TRBV21-1|18
ASSKLIGTAPVAGNQPQH
>TRBJ1-3|TRBV5-1|13
ASSLDTASGNTIY
>TRBJ2-7|TRBV30|13
AWSVASGTGWEQY
>TRBJ1-5|TRBV30|10
AWGTGNQPQH